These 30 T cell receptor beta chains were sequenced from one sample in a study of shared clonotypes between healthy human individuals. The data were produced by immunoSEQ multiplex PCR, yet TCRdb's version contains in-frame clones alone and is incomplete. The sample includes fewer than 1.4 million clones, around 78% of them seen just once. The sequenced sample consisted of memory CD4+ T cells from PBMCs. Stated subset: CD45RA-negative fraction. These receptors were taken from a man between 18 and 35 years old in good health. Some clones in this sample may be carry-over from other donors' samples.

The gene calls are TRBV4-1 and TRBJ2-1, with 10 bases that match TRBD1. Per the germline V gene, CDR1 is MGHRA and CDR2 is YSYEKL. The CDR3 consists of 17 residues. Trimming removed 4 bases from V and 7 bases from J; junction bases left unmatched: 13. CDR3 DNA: TGCGCCAGCAGCCGCCGAGTGGGGACAGGGGAAACAAATGAGCAGTTCTTC. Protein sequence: CASSRRVGTGETNEQFF.

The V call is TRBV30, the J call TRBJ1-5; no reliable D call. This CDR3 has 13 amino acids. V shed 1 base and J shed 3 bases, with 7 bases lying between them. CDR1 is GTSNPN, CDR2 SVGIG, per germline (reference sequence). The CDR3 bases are TGTGCCTGGAGTGGTCGTACCAATCAGCCCCAGCATTTT. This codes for CAWSGRTNQPQHF.

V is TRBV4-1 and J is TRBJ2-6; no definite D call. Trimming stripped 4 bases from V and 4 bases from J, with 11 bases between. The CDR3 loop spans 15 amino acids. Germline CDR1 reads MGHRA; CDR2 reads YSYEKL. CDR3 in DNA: TGCGCCAGCAGCCCGCTTAGCCCCGGGGCCAACGTCCTGACTTTC. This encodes CASSPLSPGANVLTF.

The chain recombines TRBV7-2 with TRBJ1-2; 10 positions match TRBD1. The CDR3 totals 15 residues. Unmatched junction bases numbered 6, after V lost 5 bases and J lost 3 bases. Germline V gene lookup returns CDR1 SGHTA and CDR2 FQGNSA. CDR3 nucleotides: TGTGCCAGCAGCCCATGGGACAGGGGAGACTATGGCTACACCTTC. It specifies CASSPWDRGDYGYTF. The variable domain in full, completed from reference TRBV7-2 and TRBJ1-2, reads GAGVSQSPSNKVTEKGKDVELRCDPISGHTALYWYRQSLGQGLEFLIYFQGNSAPDKSGLPSDRFSAERTGGSVSTLTIQRTQQEDSAVYLCASSPWDRGDYGYTFGSGTRLTVV.

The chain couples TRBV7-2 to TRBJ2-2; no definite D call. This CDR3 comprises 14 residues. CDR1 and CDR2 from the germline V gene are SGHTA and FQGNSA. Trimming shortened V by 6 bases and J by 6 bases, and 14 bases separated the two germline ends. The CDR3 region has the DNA TGTGCCAGCAGATTGGACCGTACACCCGGGGAGCTGTTTTTT. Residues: CASRLDRTPGELFF.

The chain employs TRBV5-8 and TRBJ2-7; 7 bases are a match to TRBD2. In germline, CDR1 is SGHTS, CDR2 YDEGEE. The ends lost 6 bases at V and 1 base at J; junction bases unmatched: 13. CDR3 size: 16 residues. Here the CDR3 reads CASTPGEGPISYEQYF. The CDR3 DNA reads TGTGCCAGCACCCCCGGGGAGGGGCCGATTTCCTACGAGCAGTACTTC.

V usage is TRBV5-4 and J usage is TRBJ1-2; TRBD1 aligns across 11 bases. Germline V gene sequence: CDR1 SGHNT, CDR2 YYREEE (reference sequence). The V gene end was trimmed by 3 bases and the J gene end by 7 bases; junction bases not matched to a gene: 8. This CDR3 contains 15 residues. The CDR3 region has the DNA TGTGCCAGCAGCTCGGCGGGACAGGGGGATTTTGGCTACACCTTC. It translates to CASSSAGQGDFGYTF.

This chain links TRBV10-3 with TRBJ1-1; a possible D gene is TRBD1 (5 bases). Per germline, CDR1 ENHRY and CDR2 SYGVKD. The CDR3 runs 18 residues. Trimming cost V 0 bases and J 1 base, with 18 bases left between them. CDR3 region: CAISESGLLERGNTEAFF. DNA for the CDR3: TGTGCCATCAGTGAGTCGGGACTTCTCGAAAGGGGGAACACTGAAGCTTTCTTT.

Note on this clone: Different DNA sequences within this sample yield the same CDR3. This CDR3 reads CASSLGTSGASYEQYF. Here the CDR3 DNA reads TGCGCCAGCAGCTTGGGGACTAGCGGGGCCTCCTACGAGCAGTACTTC. The chain couples TRBV5-1 to TRBJ2-7, with 12 bases that match TRBD2. J lost 0 bases, V lost 0 bases, and 1 base had no gene match. The CDR3 loop spans 16 amino acids. The germline CDR1 and CDR2 sequences are SGHRS and YFSETQ.

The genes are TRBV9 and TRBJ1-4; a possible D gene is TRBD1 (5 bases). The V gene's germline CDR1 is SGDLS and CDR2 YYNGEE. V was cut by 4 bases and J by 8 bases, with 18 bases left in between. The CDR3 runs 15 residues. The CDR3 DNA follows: TGTGCCAGCAGCCCCGGGACGGCCTTCAAGGAAAAACTGTTTTTT. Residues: CASSPGTAFKEKLFF.

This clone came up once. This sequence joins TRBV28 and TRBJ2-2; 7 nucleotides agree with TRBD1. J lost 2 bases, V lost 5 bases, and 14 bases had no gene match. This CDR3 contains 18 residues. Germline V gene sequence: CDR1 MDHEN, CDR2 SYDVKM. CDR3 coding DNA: TGTGCCAGCAGTCCTGTAAGGGGGCAGGGCGATAACACCGGGGAGCTGTTTTTT. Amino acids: CASSPVRGQGDNTGELFF.

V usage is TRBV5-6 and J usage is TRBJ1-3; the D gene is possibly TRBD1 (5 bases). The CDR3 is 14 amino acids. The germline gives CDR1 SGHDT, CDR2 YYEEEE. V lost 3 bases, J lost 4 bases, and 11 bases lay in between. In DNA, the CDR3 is TGTGCCAGCAGCTACCCAGGGTCCGGAAACACCATATATTTT. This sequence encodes CASSYPGSGNTIYF.

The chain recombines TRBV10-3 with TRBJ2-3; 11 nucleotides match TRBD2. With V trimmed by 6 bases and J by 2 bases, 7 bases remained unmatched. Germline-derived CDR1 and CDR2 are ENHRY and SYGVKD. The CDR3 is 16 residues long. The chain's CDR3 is CAIRPGLAATTDTQYF. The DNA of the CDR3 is TGTGCCATCAGGCCGGGACTAGCGGCCACCACAGATACGCAGTATTTT.

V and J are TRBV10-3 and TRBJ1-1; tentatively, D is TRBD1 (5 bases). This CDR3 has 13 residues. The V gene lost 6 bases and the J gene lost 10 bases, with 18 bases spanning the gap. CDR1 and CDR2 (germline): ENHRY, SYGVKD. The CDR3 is CAIREDLTGRAFF. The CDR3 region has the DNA TGTGCCATCAGGGAGGACCTTACAGGTAGAGCTTTCTTT.

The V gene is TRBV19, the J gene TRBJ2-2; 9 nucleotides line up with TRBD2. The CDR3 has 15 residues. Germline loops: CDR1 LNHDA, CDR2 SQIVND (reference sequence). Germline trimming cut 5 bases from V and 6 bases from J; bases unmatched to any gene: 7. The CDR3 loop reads CASSWGGRASGELFF. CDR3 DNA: TGTGCCAGTAGTTGGGGCGGGAGGGCTTCCGGGGAGCTGTTTTTT.

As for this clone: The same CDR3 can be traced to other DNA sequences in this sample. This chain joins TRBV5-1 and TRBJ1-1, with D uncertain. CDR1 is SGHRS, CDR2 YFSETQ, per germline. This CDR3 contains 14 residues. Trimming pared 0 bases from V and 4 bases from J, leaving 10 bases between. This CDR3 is CASSLVAAGTEAFF. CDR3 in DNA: TGCGCCAGCAGCTTGGTGGCTGCCGGCACTGAAGCTTTCTTT.

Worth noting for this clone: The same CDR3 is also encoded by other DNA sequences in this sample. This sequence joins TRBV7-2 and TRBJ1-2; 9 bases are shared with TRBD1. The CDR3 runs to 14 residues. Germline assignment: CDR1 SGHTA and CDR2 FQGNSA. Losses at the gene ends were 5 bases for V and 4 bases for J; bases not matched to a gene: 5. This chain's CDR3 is CASSQTGGAYGYTF. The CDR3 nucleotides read TGTGCCAGCAGCCAGACAGGGGGGGCCTATGGCTACACCTTC.

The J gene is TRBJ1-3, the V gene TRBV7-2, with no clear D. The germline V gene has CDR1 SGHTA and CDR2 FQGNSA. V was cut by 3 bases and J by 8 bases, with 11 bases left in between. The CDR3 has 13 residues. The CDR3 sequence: CASSFGPRDTIYF. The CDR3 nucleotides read TGTGCCAGCAGCTTCGGCCCACGAGACACCATATATTTT. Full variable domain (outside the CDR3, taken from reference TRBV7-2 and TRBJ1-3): GAGVSQSPSNKVTEKGKDVELRCDPISGHTALYWYRQSLGQGLEFLIYFQGNSAPDKSGLPSDRFSAERTGGSVSTLTIQRTQQEDSAVYLCASSFGPRDTIYFGEGSWLTVV.

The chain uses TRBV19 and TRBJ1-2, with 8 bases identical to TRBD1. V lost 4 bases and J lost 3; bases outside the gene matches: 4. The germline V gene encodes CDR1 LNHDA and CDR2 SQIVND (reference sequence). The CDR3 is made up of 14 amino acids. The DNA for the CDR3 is TGTGCCAGTAGTACCCCAGGGGGCGACTATGGCTACACCTTC. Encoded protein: CASSTPGGDYGYTF.

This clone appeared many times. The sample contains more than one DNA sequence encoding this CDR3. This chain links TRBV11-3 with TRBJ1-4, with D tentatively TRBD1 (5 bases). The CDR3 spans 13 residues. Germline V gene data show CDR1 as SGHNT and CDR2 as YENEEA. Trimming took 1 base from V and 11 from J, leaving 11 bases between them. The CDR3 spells CASSLVRGIKLFF. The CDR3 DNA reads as TGTGCCAGCAGCTTAGTTCGGGGGATTAAACTGTTTTTT.

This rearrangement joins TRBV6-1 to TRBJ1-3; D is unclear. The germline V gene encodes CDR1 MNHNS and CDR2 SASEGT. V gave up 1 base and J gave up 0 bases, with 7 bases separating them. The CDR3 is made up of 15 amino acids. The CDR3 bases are TGTGCCAGCAGTGAAGGCGCCGACTCTGGAAACACCATATATTTT. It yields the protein CASSEGADSGNTIYF.

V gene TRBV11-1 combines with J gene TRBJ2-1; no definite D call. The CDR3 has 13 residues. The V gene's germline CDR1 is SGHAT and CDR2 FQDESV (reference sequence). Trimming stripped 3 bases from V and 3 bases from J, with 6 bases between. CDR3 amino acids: CASSFDGYNEQFF. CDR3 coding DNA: TGTGCCAGCAGCTTCGACGGCTACAATGAGCAGTTCTTC.

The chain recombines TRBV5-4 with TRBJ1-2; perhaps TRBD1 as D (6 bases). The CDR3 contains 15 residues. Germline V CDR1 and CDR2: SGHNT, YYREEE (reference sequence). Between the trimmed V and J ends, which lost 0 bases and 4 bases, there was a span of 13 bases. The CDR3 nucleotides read TGTGCCAGCAGCTTGGCGGGGGGCGCTTTCTATGGCTACACCTTC. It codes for CASSLAGGAFYGYTF.

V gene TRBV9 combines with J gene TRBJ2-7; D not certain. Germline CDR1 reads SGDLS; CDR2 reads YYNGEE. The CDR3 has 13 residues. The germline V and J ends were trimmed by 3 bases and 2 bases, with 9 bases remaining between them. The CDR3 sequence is CASSEEWAYEQYF. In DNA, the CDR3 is TGTGCCAGCAGCGAGGAGTGGGCCTACGAGCAGTACTTC.

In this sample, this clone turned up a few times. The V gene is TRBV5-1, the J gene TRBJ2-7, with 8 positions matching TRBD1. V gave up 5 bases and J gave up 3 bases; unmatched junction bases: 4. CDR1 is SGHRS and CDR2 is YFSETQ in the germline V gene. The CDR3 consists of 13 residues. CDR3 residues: CASSNTGGYEQYF. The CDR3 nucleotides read TGCGCCAGCAGTAATACAGGGGGCTACGAGCAGTACTTC. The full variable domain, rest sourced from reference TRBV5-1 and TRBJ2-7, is KAGVTQTPRYLIKTRGQQVTLSCSPISGHRSVSWYQQTPGQGLQFLFEYFSETQRNKGNFPGRFSGRQFSNSRSEMNVSTLELGDSALYLCASSNTGGYEQYFGPGTRLTVT.

CDR3 nucleotide sequence: TGTGCCAGCAGTTTGGGGACACTTCCGAGTGGCTACACCTTC. It is translated as CASSLGTLPSGYTF. The chain links TRBV28 to TRBJ1-2, with D maybe TRBD1 (6 bases). Trimming stripped 3 bases from V and 7 bases from J, with 15 bases between. CDR3 length equals 14 residues. Germline V lookup: CDR1 MDHEN, CDR2 SYDVKM.

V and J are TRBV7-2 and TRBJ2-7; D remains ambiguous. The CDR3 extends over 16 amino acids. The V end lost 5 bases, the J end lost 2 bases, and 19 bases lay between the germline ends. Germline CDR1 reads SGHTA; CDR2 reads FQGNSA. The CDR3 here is CASSVDLQIRTYEQYF. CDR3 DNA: TGTGCCAGCAGCGTAGATTTACAAATAAGAACCTACGAGCAGTACTTC. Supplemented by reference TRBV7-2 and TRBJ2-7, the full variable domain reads GAGVSQSPSNKVTEKGKDVELRCDPISGHTALYWYRQSLGQGLEFLIYFQGNSAPDKSGLPSDRFSAERTGGSVSTLTIQRTQQEDSAVYLCASSVDLQIRTYEQYFGPGTRLTVT.

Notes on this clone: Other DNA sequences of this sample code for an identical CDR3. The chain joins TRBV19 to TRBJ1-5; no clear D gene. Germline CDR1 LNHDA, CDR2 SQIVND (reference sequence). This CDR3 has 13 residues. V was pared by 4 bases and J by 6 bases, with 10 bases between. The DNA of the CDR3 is TGTGCCAGTAGTACCGGACCGGGTCAGCCCCAGCATTTT. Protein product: CASSTGPGQPQHF.

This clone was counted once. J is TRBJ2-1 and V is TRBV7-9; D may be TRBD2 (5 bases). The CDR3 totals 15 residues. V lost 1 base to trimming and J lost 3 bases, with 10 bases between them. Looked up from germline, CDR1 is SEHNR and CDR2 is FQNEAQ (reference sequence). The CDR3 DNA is TGTGCCAGCAGCTTAGTCACGGGGATCTACAATGAGCAGTTCTTC. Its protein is CASSLVTGIYNEQFF.

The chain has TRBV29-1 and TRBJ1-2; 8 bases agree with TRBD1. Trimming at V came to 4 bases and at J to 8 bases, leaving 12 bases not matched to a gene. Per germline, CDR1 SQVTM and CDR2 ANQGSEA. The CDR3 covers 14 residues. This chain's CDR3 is CSVATRTGSWGYTF. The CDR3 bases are TGCAGCGTTGCTACAAGGACAGGGTCATGGGGCTACACCTTC.